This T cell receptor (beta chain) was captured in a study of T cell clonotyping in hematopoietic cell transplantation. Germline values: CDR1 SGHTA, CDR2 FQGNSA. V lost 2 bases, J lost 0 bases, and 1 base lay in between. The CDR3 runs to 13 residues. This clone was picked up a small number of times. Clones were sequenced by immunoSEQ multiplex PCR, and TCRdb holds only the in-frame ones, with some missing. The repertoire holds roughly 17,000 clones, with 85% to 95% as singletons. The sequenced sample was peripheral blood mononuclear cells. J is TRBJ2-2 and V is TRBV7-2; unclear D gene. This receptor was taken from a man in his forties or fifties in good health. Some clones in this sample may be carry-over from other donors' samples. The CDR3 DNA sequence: TGTGCCAGCAGCTTAACGAACACCGGGGAGCTGTTTTTT. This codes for CASSLTNTGELFF. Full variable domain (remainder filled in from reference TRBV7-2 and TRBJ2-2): GAGVSQSPSNKVTEKGKDVELRCDPISGHTALYWYRQSLGQGLEFLIYFQGNSAPDKSGLPSDRFSAERTGGSVSTLTIQRTQQEDSAVYLCASSLTNTGELFFGEGSRLTVL.